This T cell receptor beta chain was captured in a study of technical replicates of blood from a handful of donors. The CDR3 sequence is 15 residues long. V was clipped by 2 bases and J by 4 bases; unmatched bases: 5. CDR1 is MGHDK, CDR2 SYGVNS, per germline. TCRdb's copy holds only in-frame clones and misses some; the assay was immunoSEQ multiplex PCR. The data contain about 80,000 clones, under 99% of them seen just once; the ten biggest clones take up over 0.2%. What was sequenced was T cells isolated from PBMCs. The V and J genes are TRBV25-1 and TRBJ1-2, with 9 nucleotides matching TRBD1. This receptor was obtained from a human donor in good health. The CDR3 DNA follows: TGTGCCAGCAGTGAACAGGGACAGGGACGCTATGGCTACACCTTC. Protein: CASSEQGQGRYGYTF.